The present entry profiles one T cell receptor beta chain with its context. Localized lung adenocarcinoma, a non-small cell lung cancer, affected the donors. The data stem from a study of CD4 and CD8 cells across lung adenocarcinoma regions. TCRdb processed the PCR reads anew with MiXCR; each CDR3 protein has one entry. In the table there are 10,000 to 15,000 distinct CDR3 sequences, less than 60% of which are singletons. This CDR3 region has 18 residues. V dropped 4 bases and J dropped 0 bases, with 16 bases sitting between them. In germline, CDR1 is MGHRA, CDR2 YSYEKL. The specimen was CD8+ T cells from the margin of a lung tumor. The TCR was taken from a female donor with lung adenocarcinoma. The CD4 and CD8 labels of this study may be unreliable. V is TRBV4-1 and J is TRBJ1-6; perhaps TRBD1 as D (6 bases). The CDR3 region has the DNA TGCGCCAGCAGCCTAAAGTGGACAGAGAGCTCCTATAATTCACCCCTCCACTTT. Translated: CASSLKWTESSYNSPLHF.